This TCR beta chain was identified during a study of T-cell memory formation after mild COVID-19. From germline, CDR1 is SGHAT and CDR2 FQNNGV. V dropped 5 bases and J dropped 4 bases, with 17 bases sitting between them. The CDR3 extends over 15 amino acids. MiXCR, applied by TCRdb to the 5' RACE reads, yields one record per CDR3 protein. The sample holds 110,000 to 150,000 distinct CDR3 sequences, around 14% seen once. The sequence was collected from an adult woman who had mild COVID-19 (a few samples of this study predate the infection). Cell type and time point are not known. The V call is TRBV11-2, the J call TRBJ1-1; D gene uncertain. The sample consisted of PBMCs or a T cell subset sorted from them (not recorded which). As DNA, the CDR3 is TGTGCCAGCAGCCACCGAGGTTTGATGGGCACTGAAGCTTTCTTT. Protein product: CASSHRGLMGTEAFF.